This note documents a single T cell receptor (beta chain) sequence. Its specificity is unknown. This entry is derived from a study of long-term antiretroviral therapy in people with HIV. Overall study: Collection dates of the earliest samples fall about a decade before the 2015 immediate-ART recommendation. Study-wide results and caveats: The data indicate that diversity increased after ART but remained below transplant donor controls.

No fewer than two post-ART and no fewer than one pre-ART PBMC samples existed for each donor. DNA was extracted from approximately 1-10 million thawed cryopreserved PBMC. Runs used v3.0 of the immunoSEQ assay and were done at survey level. Repertoires were generated with immunoSEQ multiplex PCR, while TCRdb's copy carries only in-frame clones and drops some. The sample includes some 40,000 clones, around 85% of them seen just once. The clonotype originates from a man between 18 and 29 years old with HIV. This specimen consisted of unsorted PBMCs, obtained 1.5 years after starting antiretroviral therapy.

CDR3 sequence: CASGGKYEQYF. The CDR3 DNA reads as TGCGCCTCGGGGGGCAAATACGAGCAGTACTTC. V usage is TRBV23-1 and J usage is TRBJ2-7, with D perhaps matching TRBD2 (7 bases). TRBV23-1 is marked as an open reading frame, function uncertain. The CDR3 is 11 residues long. V was shortened by 11 bases and J by 4 bases, with 12 bases between the two germline ends.